The clone carrying this T cell receptor (beta chain) was found a few times. The authors' processing: Out-of-frame sequences were removed, leaving 2,204,828 distinct TCRbeta sequences. Profiled with immunoSEQ multiplex PCR; TCRdb holds only in-frame clones, not every one. The V and J calls and clone size come from that table; D and trimming were worked out from the DNA. The sample carries roughly 50,000 clones, approximately 81% recorded once. Single viable CD3+CD4+CD8-CD45RO+ cells were sorted as the memory CD4+ T cells. The record originates from a study of memory CD4+ T cells and cytomegalovirus serostatus. This CDR3 contains 13 residues. V gave up 3 bases and J gave up 2 bases, with 6 bases separating them. Looked up from germline, CDR1 is SNHLY and CDR2 is FYNNEI.

The TCR originated in an adult in good health and CMV-seronegative. Some clones in this sample may be carry-over from other donors' samples. Sequencing used memory CD4+ T cells from blood. The chain carries TRBV2 and TRBJ2-3; the D is unclear. CDR3 in DNA: TGTGCCAGCAGTGATCCCCACACAGATACGCAGTATTTT. It translates to CASSDPHTDTQYF.